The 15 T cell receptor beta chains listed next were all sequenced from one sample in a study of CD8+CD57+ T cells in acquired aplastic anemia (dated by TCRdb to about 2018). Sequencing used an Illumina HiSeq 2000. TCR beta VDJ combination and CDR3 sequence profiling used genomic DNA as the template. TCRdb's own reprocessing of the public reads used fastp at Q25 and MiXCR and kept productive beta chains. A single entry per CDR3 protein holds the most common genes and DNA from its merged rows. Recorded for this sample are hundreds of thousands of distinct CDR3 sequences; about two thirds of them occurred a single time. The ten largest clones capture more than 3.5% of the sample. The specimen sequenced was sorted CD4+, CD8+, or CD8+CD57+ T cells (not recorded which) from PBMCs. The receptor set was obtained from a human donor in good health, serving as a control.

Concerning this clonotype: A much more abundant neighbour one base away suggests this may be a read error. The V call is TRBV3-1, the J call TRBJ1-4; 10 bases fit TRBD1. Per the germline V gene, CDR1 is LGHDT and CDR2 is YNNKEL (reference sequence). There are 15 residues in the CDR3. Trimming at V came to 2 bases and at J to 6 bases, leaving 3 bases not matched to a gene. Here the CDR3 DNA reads TGTGCCAGCAGCCAAAAGGACAGGGGGGATGAAAAACTGTTTTTT. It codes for CASSQKDRGDEKLFF.

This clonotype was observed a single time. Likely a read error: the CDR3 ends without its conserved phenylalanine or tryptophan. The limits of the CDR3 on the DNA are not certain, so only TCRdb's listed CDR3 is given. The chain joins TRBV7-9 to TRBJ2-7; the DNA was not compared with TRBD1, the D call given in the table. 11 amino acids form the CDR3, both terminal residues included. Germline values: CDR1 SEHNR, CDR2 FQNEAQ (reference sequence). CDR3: CASSRGQGHTG.

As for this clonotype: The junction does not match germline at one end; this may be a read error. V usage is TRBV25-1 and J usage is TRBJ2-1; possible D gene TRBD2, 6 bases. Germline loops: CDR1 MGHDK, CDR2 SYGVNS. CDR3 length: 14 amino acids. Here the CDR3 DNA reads TGTGCCAGCACCGTCCCAGGAGGGTACAATGAGCGGTTCTTC. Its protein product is CASTVPGGYNERFF. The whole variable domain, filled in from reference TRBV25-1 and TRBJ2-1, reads EADIYQTPRYLVIGTGKKITLECSQTMGHDKMYWYQQDPGMELHLIHYSYGVNSTEKGDLSSESTVSRIRTEHFPLTLESARPSHTSQYLCASTVPGGYNERFFGPGTRLTVL.

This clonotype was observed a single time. The CDR3 loop reads CASSVYRHSGANELTF. In DNA, the CDR3 is TGTGCCAGCAGCGTATATCGTCACTCCGGAGCCAACGAGCTGACTTTC. The chain is built from TRBV7-3 and TRBJ2-6; D is ambiguous. Per germline, CDR1 SGHTA and CDR2 FQGTGA. Trimming shortened V by 5 bases and J by 16 bases, and 27 bases separated the two germline ends. This CDR3 has 16 amino acids.

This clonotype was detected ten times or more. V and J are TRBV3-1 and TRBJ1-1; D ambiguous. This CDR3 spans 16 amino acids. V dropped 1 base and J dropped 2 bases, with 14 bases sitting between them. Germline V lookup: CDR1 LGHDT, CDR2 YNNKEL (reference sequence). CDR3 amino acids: CASSQVGITFNTEAFF. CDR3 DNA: TGTGCCAGCAGCCAAGTCGGTATCACTTTTAACACTGAAGCTTTCTTT.

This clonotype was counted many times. CDR3 sequence (DNA): TGTGCCATCAGTGCAGGGGGCCAACAGCCCCAGCATTTT. It yields the protein CAISAGGQQPQHF. This chain links TRBV10-3 with TRBJ1-5; 8 bases match TRBD1. There are 13 residues in the CDR3. Trimming at V came to 4 bases and at J to 7 bases, leaving 3 bases not matched to a gene. Germline V CDR1 and CDR2: ENHRY, SYGVKD.

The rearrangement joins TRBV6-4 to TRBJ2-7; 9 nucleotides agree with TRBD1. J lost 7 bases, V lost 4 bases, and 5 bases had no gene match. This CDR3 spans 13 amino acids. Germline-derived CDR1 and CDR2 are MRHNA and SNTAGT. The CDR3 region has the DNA TGTGCCAGCAGTGCGTCCGGGACAGGGGAGCAGTACTTC. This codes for CASSASGTGEQYF.

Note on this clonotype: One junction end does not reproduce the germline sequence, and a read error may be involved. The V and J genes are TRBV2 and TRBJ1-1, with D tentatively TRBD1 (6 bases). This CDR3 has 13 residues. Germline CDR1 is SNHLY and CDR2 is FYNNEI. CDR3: CASKENRDHEAYF. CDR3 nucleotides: TGTGCCAGCAAAGAAAACAGGGATCATGAAGCTTACTTT.

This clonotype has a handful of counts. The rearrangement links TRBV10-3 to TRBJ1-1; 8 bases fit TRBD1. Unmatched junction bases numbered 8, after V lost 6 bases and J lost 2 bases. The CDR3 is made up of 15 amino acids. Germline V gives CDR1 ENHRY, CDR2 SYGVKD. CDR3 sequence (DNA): TGTGCCATCAGCACTGGGACAGGCGGTAACACTGAAGCTTTCTTT. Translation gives CAISTGTGGNTEAFF.

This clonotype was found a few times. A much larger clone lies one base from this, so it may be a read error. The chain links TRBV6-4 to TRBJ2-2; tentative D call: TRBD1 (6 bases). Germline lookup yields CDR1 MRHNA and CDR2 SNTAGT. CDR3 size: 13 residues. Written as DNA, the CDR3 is TGTGCCAGCAGTGACGGGGACACCGGGGAGCCGTTTTTT. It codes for CASSDGDTGEPFF.

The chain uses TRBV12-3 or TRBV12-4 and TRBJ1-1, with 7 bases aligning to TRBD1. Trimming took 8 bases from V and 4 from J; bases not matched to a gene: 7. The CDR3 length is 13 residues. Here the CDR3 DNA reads TGTGCCAGCCCCGGGGCAGGGGGCACTGAAGCTTTCTTT. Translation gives CASPGAGGTEAFF.

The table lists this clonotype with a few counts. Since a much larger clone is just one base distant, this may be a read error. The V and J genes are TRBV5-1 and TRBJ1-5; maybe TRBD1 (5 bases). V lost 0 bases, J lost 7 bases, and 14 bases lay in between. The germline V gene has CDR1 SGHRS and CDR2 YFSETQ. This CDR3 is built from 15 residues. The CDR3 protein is CASSLGTRGRQPQHF. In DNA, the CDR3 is TGCGCCAGCAGCTTGGGGACAAGGGGACGGCAGCCCCAGCATTTT.

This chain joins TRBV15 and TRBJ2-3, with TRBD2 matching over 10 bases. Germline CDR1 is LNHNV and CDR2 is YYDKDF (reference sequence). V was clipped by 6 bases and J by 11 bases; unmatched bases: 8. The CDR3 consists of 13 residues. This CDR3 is CATRNVAGGEQYF. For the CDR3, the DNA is TGTGCCACCAGGAATGTAGCGGGGGGCGAGCAGTATTTT.

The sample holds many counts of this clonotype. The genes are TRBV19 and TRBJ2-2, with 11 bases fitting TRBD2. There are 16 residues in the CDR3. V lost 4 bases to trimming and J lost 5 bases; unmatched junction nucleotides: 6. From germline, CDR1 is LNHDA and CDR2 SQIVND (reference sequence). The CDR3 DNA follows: TGTGCCAGTAGTACTACTAGCGGGGGTTATACCGGGGAGCTGTTTTTT. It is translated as CASSTTSGGYTGELFF. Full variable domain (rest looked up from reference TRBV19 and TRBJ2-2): DGGITQSPKYLFRKEGQNVTLSCEQNLNHDAMYWYRQDPGQGLRLIYYSQIVNDFQKGDIAEGYSVSREKKESFPLTVTSAQKNPTAFYLCASSTTSGGYTGELFFGEGSRLTVL.

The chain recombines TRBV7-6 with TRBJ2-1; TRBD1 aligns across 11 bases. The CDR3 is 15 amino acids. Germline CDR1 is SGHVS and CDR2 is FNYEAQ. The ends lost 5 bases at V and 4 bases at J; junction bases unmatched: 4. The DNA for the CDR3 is TGTGCCAGCAGCGCCGGGACAGGGGGGTACAATGAGCAGTTCTTC. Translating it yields CASSAGTGGYNEQFF.